The T cell receptor (beta chain) under discussion was sequenced for a study of cytomegalovirus exposure and HLA in healthy donors. Overall study: About 85 million unique TCRs from HLA-typed donors were held in an early release of data.

PCR involved 60 Vbeta and 13 Jbeta primers. Profiling relied on immunoSEQ multiplex PCR, and the TCRdb table lists in-frame clones only, not all of them. Altogether roughly 65,000 clones are present, around 80% being singletons, with the ten largest covering about 4.5%. V was pared by 6 bases and J by 0 bases, with 14 bases between. Germline CDR1 is MDHEN and CDR2 is SYDVKM. This CDR3 has 15 amino acids. Points on this clone: Its specificity is unknown.

Study observations and caveats: Certain indistinguishable V segments, among them TRBV6-2 and TRBV6-3, were excluded. Later analysis showed most CMV-associated TCR beta chains appearing HLA-restricted. Later analysis found that TCR beta chains associated with HLA were more clonally expanded than other, equally common chains.

The sample taken for sequencing was PBMCs. The source is a woman in her 30s in good health and CMV-seronegative. This chain joins TRBV28 and TRBJ1-1; D unclear. The CDR3 nucleotides are TGTGCCAGCAGCCCAGGAGGAAGCATGAACACTGAAGCTTTCTTT. It yields the protein CASSPGGSMNTEAFF.